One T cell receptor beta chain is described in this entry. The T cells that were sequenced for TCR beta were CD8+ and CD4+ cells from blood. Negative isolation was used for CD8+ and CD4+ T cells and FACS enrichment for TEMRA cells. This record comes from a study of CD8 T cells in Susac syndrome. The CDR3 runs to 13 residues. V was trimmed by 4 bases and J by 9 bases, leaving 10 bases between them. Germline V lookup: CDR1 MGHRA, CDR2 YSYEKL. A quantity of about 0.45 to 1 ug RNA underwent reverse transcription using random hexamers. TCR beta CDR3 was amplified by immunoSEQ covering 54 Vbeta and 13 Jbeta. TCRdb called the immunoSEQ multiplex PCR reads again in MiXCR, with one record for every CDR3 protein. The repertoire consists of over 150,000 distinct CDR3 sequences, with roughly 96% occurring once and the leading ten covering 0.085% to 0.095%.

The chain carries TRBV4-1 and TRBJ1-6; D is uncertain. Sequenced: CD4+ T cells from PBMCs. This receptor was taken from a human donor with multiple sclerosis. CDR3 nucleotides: TGCGCCAGCAGCCCATACCACGGTTCACCCCTCCACTTT. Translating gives CASSPYHGSPLHF.